This TCR beta chain was obtained from a study of beta chain features in type 1 diabetes. CD45RO/CCR7/CD25/CD127/CD95/CD27 staining was used to isolate CD4+ naive, central memory, regulatory and stem cell-like memory cells by sorting. Sorting produced populations that all topped 98% purity. The CDR3 sequence is 13 residues long. Germline CDR1 reads SGHRS; CDR2 reads YFSETQ. V was cut by 5 bases and J by 4 bases, with 11 bases left in between. Notes on the study in general: Insertions at VDJ junctions were less frequent in type 1 diabetes patients. These patients also deleted more nucleotides at the same junctions. Type 1 diabetes patients had moderately but significantly shorter TCRB CDR3s in all four CD4+ subsets.

Worth noting for this clone: Antigen: not known.

All of the isolated RNA was reverse transcribed, so expressed TCRB transcripts were sequenced. TCRdb's table, derived via immunoSEQ multiplex PCR, lists solely in-frame clones and lacks some. The data show nearly 350,000 clones, with around 9.7% seen just once and approximately 1% held by the top ten. The chain joins TRBV5-1 to TRBJ2-3, with D possibly matching TRBD2 (5 bases). The sample taken for sequencing was central memory CD4+ T cells from blood. The source of this sequence is a man aged 30 to 45 with type 1 diabetes. CDR3 in amino acids: CASRGDGADTQYF. Here the CDR3 DNA reads TGCGCCAGCAGAGGTGACGGGGCAGATACGCAGTATTTT. Looking up the rest from reference TRBV5-1 and TRBJ2-3 gives the full variable domain: KAGVTQTPRYLIKTRGQQVTLSCSPISGHRSVSWYQQTPGQGLQFLFEYFSETQRNKGNFPGRFSGRQFSNSRSEMNVSTLELGDSALYLCASRGDGADTQYFGPGTRLTVL.